These 24 T cell receptor beta chains came from one sample sequenced in a study of shared clonotypes between healthy human individuals. Libraries were prepared by immunoSEQ multiplex PCR; TCRdb keeps only in-frame clonotypes and omits some of them. The table includes approximately 2,000,000 clones, around 93% detected once. Sample: naive CD4+ T cells from PBMCs. Indicated subset: CD45RA+ positively selected. The origin of the receptors is a man in his late teens or twenties in good health. Some clones in this sample may be carry-over from other donors' samples.

The chain joins TRBV7-3 to TRBJ2-2; maybe TRBD2 (5 bases). Germline V CDR1 and CDR2: SGHTA, FQGTGA. V was trimmed by 4 bases and J by 6 bases, leaving 15 bases between them. This CDR3 has 15 amino acids. CDR3 sequence reads: CASSSTRGSPGELFF. In nucleotides, the CDR3 is TGTGCCAGCAGCTCAACCCGGGGTAGCCCCGGGGAGCTGTTTTTT.

Comment on this clone: Other DNA sequences in the sample encode the same CDR3. The J gene is TRBJ2-1, the V gene TRBV7-2; 8 bases line up with TRBD1. CDR1 and CDR2 (germline): SGHTA, FQGNSA. V lost 5 bases and J lost 0; bases outside the gene matches: 3. This CDR3 comprises 15 residues. In DNA, the CDR3 is TGTGCCAGCAGCCTCGACAGGGGCTCCTACAATGAGCAGTTCTTC. Protein product: CASSLDRGSYNEQFF. Filled out from reference TRBV7-2 and TRBJ2-1, the complete variable domain reads GAGVSQSPSNKVTEKGKDVELRCDPISGHTALYWYRQSLGQGLEFLIYFQGNSAPDKSGLPSDRFSAERTGGSVSTLTIQRTQQEDSAVYLCASSLDRGSYNEQFFGPGTRLTVL.

This sequence joins TRBV7-3 and TRBJ2-2; D is uncertain. Germline CDR1 is SGHTA and CDR2 is FQGTGA. Trimming shortened V by 5 bases and J by 7 bases, and 11 bases separated the two germline ends. This CDR3 comprises 13 residues. The CDR3 region has the DNA TGTGCCAGCAGCGTCCAGCCCGGCGGGGAGCTGTTTTTT. It codes for CASSVQPGGELFF.

The chain recombines TRBV5-1 with TRBJ2-1; TRBD2 agrees at 9 bases. There are 16 residues in the CDR3. The ends lost 7 bases at V and 4 bases at J; junction bases unmatched: 12. The germline V gene encodes CDR1 SGHRS and CDR2 YFSETQ. The CDR3 DNA reads as TGCGCCAGCTTGCCACAAGCGGGAGGCACATACAATGAGCAGTTCTTC. It is translated as CASLPQAGGTYNEQFF. The full variable domain, in which reference TRBV5-1 and TRBJ2-1 provide the parts outside the CDR3, is KAGVTQTPRYLIKTRGQQVTLSCSPISGHRSVSWYQQTPGQGLQFLFEYFSETQRNKGNFPGRFSGRQFSNSRSEMNVSTLELGDSALYLCASLPQAGGTYNEQFFGPGTRLTVL.

The V gene is TRBV14, the J gene TRBJ2-2; 9 positions agree with TRBD2. The germline gives CDR1 SGHDN, CDR2 FVKESK. J was trimmed by 2 bases and V by 4 bases; bases with no gene match: 14. The length of the CDR3 is 19 residues. The CDR3 protein is CASSLFSGTSFSNTGELFF. DNA of the CDR3: TGTGCCAGCAGCCTTTTCTCCGGGACTAGCTTTTCTAACACCGGGGAGCTGTTTTTT.

Of note for this clone: This sample also contains other DNA sequences that code for the same CDR3. The V gene is TRBV5-1, the J gene TRBJ2-3; 8 nucleotides match TRBD2. The CDR3 is made up of 15 amino acids. Germline CDR1 reads SGHRS; CDR2 reads YFSETQ. The ends lost 3 bases at V and 0 bases at J; junction bases unmatched: 3. CDR3 DNA: TGCGCCAGCAGCTCCGGGGGGGCTAGCACAGATACGCAGTATTTT. Translation: CASSSGGASTDTQYF.

V usage is TRBV2 and J usage is TRBJ2-3; D is perhaps TRBD1 (5 bases). Germline V lookup: CDR1 SNHLY, CDR2 FYNNEI. The V end lost 1 base, the J end lost 2 bases, and 7 bases lay between the germline ends. The length of the CDR3 is 14 residues. CDR3 DNA sequence: TGTGCCAGCAGTGAAGACAGGTACACAGATACGCAGTATTTT. It translates to CASSEDRYTDTQYF.

The chain employs TRBV27 and TRBJ1-5, with D uncertain. The CDR3 has 12 residues. With 5 bases removed from V and 9 bases from J, the gap between germline ends came to 11 bases. The germline V gene encodes CDR1 MNHEY and CDR2 SMNVEV (reference sequence). CDR3 residues: CASSPSFGPQHF. The CDR3 nucleotides are TGTGCCAGCAGTCCTTCTTTCGGGCCCCAGCATTTT.

This clone was counted only a few times. The chain uses TRBV6-6 and TRBJ1-1; TRBD1 matches at 7 bases. Germline V lookup: CDR1 MNHNY, CDR2 SVGAGI (reference sequence). CDR3 size: 11 residues. V lost 6 bases, J lost 10 bases, and 5 bases stayed unmatched. CDR3 DNA sequence: TGTGCCAGCAGGGCAGGGGGATCAGCTTTCTTT. This gives the protein CASRAGGSAFF.

About this clone: Mismatch with germline at one junction end may stem from a read error. The V call is TRBV5-1, the J call TRBJ1-3, with D unclear. Germline V gene data show CDR1 as SGHRS and CDR2 as YFSETQ. This CDR3 has 13 amino acids. The CDR3 coding sequence is TGCGCCAGCAGCTTGATTCCTGGCAACACCATATATTTT. This encodes CASSLIPGNTIYF.

The chain carries TRBV5-1 and TRBJ2-3, with D possibly being TRBD2 (6 bases). The CDR3 contains 15 residues. Between the trimmed V and J ends, which lost 3 bases and 2 bases, there was a span of 13 bases. CDR1 is SGHRS, CDR2 YFSETQ, per germline. Here the CDR3 DNA reads TGCGCCAGCAGCTCGAGTCTAGCGACCACAGATACGCAGTATTTT. Its protein is CASSSSLATTDTQYF. Filled out from reference TRBV5-1 and TRBJ2-3, the complete variable domain reads KAGVTQTPRYLIKTRGQQVTLSCSPISGHRSVSWYQQTPGQGLQFLFEYFSETQRNKGNFPGRFSGRQFSNSRSEMNVSTLELGDSALYLCASSSSLATTDTQYFGPGTRLTVL.

This clone has just one count. The J gene is TRBJ2-3, the V gene TRBV19; possible D gene TRBD2, 5 bases. Germline CDR1 reads LNHDA; CDR2 reads SQIVND (reference sequence). This CDR3 spans 16 amino acids. Deletions cut 4 bases from V and 1 base from J, with 15 bases between. DNA of the CDR3: TGTGCCAGTAGTAGGATCAGCGGAGGACGCACAGATACGCAGTATTTT. Its protein product is CASSRISGGRTDTQYF. The full variable domain, its missing parts supplied by reference TRBV19 and TRBJ2-3, is DGGITQSPKYLFRKEGQNVTLSCEQNLNHDAMYWYRQDPGQGLRLIYYSQIVNDFQKGDIAEGYSVSREKKESFPLTVTSAQKNPTAFYLCASSRISGGRTDTQYFGPGTRLTVL.

This chain uses TRBV9 with TRBJ1-1; no clear D. Deletions cut 9 bases from V and 4 bases from J, with 19 bases between. Germline V gives CDR1 SGDLS, CDR2 YYNGEE. This CDR3 comprises 14 residues. The CDR3 protein is CATGRGPGPTEAFF. CDR3 DNA sequence: TGTGCCACCGGACGTGGGCCGGGTCCCACTGAAGCTTTCTTT.

There are a few counts of this clone. This chain uses TRBV23-1 with TRBJ1-2; 7 nucleotides match TRBD1. TRBV23-1 is an ORF for which the function is uncertain. This CDR3 has 13 residues. V trimming: 7 bases; J trimming: 3 bases; junction bases outside the gene matches: 5. CDR3 in amino acids: CASTTGVDYGYTF. The CDR3 coding sequence is TGCGCCAGCACCACAGGGGTAGACTATGGCTACACCTTC.

The genes are TRBV12-1 and TRBJ1-5; the table names TRBD1, a call not compared with the DNA. TRBV12-1 is a pseudogene. The CDR3 extends over 19 amino acids. The CDR3 region is CASSSYSDRGLYSNQPQHF. CDR3 in DNA: TGTGCCAGCAGCTCATACTCGGACAGGGGGCTCTATAGCAATCAGCCCCAGCATTTT.

Comment on this clone: Other DNA sequences of this sample code for an identical CDR3. The V call is TRBV7-3, the J call TRBJ1-1; D unclear. V was clipped by 3 bases and J by 2 bases, with 7 bases between them. The CDR3 loop spans 13 amino acids. The germline CDR1 and CDR2 sequences are SGHTA and FQGTGA. In nucleotides, the CDR3 is TGTGCCAGCAGCTTCGGCCTCAACACTGAAGCTTTCTTT. This codes for CASSFGLNTEAFF.

This chain links TRBV28 with TRBJ1-5, with TRBD1 matching over 7 bases. The germline gives CDR1 MDHEN, CDR2 SYDVKM. This CDR3 is built from 14 residues. After removal of 6 bases from V and 4 bases from J, the junction contained 6 bases not matched to a gene. CDR3 nucleotides: TGTGCCAGCAGCGAGCCAGGGGGGAATCAGCCCCAGCATTTT. Protein: CASSEPGGNQPQHF.

J is TRBJ1-3 and V is TRBV4-2, with unresolved D. CDR1 and CDR2 from the germline V gene are LGHNA and YNFKEQ. Trimming removed 1 base from V and 0 bases from J, with 10 bases in between. There are 16 residues in the CDR3. The CDR3 protein is CASSQADGTSGNTIYF. The CDR3 DNA reads as TGTGCCAGCAGCCAAGCTGACGGTACCTCTGGAAACACCATATATTTT.

V and J are TRBV18 and TRBJ2-6, with TRBD1 matching over 9 bases. V dropped 3 bases and J dropped 2; count of bases not matched to a gene: 8. This CDR3 is built from 18 residues. The germline V gene has CDR1 KGHSH and CDR2 LQKENI. CDR3 DNA sequence: TGTGCCAGCTCACCCGGGACAGGGAAGGCGCCTGGGGCCAACGTCCTGACTTTC. Translation: CASSPGTGKAPGANVLTF.

DNA of the CDR3: TGTGCCAGCAGGAACCGGGACAGGGTGGAAAAACTGTTTTTT. Its translation is CASRNRDRVEKLFF. The chain uses TRBV6-4 and TRBJ1-4; 9 nucleotides agree with TRBD1. Unmatched junction bases numbered 7, after V lost 6 bases and J lost 8 bases. The CDR3 extends over 14 amino acids. Germline V gives CDR1 MRHNA, CDR2 SNTAGT.

The chain's CDR3 is CASSNQGGTSIQYF. DNA of the CDR3: TGCGCCAGCAGCAACCAAGGGGGCACGAGCATTCAGTACTTC. This rearrangement joins TRBV5-1 to TRBJ2-4, with TRBD1 matching over 7 bases. CDR1 and CDR2 from the germline V gene are SGHRS and YFSETQ. The V gene end was trimmed by 4 bases and the J gene end by 9 bases; junction bases not matched to a gene: 10. CDR3 length: 14 residues.

The CDR3 nucleotides are TGTGCCAGCAGACAAACCCCAGGGACAGTAGGCGAGCAGTACTTC. The encoded protein is CASRQTPGTVGEQYF. This chain connects TRBV7-9 to TRBJ2-7, with 7 bases matching TRBD1. V lost 6 bases, J lost 6 bases, and 14 bases stayed unmatched. The CDR3 length is 15 residues. Looked up from germline, CDR1 is SEHNR and CDR2 is FQNEAQ (reference sequence).

This clone has a single count. The rearrangement joins TRBV9 to TRBJ2-2, with TRBD2 identical over 11 bases. The trim removed 3 bases at V and 4 bases at J, leaving 8 bases unmatched. CDR1 SGDLS and CDR2 YYNGEE come from the germline V gene. CDR3 length equals 17 residues. The CDR3 here is CASSAREGLAVTGELFF. CDR3 sequence (DNA): TGTGCCAGCAGCGCCCGAGAGGGACTAGCGGTCACCGGGGAGCTGTTTTTT.

As concerns this clone: This sample includes further DNA sequences coding for the same CDR3. The V call is TRBV6-5, the J call TRBJ1-3; D ambiguous. This CDR3 spans 15 amino acids. The V gene's germline CDR1 is MNHEY and CDR2 SVGAGI. Trimming removed 0 bases from V and 1 base from J, with 7 bases in between. The DNA of the CDR3 is TGTGCCAGCAGTTACTCGAGGGTTTCTGGAAACACCATATATTTT. Protein: CASSYSRVSGNTIYF.